The clone carrying this TCR beta chain was counted only a few times. The antigen is undetermined. The CDR3 length is 15 residues. V lost 6 bases, J lost 2 bases, and 11 bases stayed unmatched. Germline V CDR1 and CDR2: DFQATT, SNEGSKA (reference sequence). The sample originates from a study of T-cell reconstitution after alpha-beta-depleted transplantation in children. Using unique molecular identifiers, the investigators prepared the TCRbeta library. Using its own MiXCR run on the PCR reads, TCRdb lists one record per CDR3 protein. The data show about 980,000 distinct CDR3 sequences, around 30% seen once. Notes on the study in general: Where alpha-beta T cells came from about two months after transplant was reportedly several hundred expanded graft clones.

Sequenced material: PBMCs, mostly from graft donor cells, taken 360 days after TCRalphabeta/CD19-depleted stem cell transplant. This receptor was obtained from a boy younger than two who had a stem cell transplant for SCID, so the T cells may come from the graft donor. The chain joins TRBV20-1 to TRBJ2-7, with 9 bases lining up with TRBD2. The DNA of the CDR3 is TGCAGTGCCCTGCTTGCTAGCGGGGTTCCCTACGAGCAGTACTTC. The encoded protein is CSALLASGVPYEQYF.